This T cell receptor (beta chain) was captured in a study of T cell clones after liver transplantation. Study at large: Third-party-reactive TCRbeta sequences from pre-transplant mixed lymphocyte reactions served as antigen-independent comparators.

Sequencing used immunoSEQ multiplex PCR; TCRdb keeps in-frame clones, though not all of them. The repertoire has some 13,000 clones, 70% to 85% of them found once; the top ten carry 31%. The CDR3 consists of 15 residues. Germline CDR1 SGHAT, CDR2 FQNNGV. The V and J ends lost 1 base and 1 base respectively, with 8 bases between them. The rearrangement joins TRBV11-2 to TRBJ1-3; D is ambiguous. This receptor was obtained from a human patient who received a liver transplant. Some of the T cells may derive from the graft donor. This specimen consisted of CD8+ T cells from blood, obtained at the 22-month timepoint. The CDR3 reads CASSLGPASGNTIYF. The CDR3 DNA reads TGTGCCAGCAGCTTAGGTCCAGCTTCTGGAAACACCATATATTTT.